This TCR beta chain was obtained from a study of regulatory dendritic cells for organ transplantation. Study in general: On day 6, the dendritic cells were exposed to LPS. The study, taken as a whole, reports: Mature dendritic cells appeared to drive more memory CD8+ clonal expansion than regulatory ones. Memory T cells were less diverse than naive, with memory CD8+ most oligoclonal.

Germline assignment: CDR1 MNHEY and CDR2 SVGAGI. The CDR3 covers 11 residues. Trimming took off 8 bases at V and 7 bases at J, with 11 bases between the two ends. Allogeneic regulatory or mature dendritic cells were co-cultured for 5 days with CFSE-labeled sorted T cells at 1:10. Naive CD45RA+ and memory CD45RO+ CD4+ or CD8+ T cells were FACS-sorted. On this clone itself: Its antigen remains unidentified.

Profiling relied on immunoSEQ multiplex PCR, and the TCRdb table lists in-frame clones only, not all of them. In the table there are over 20,000 clones, 75% to 90% of which are singletons. The origin of this receptor is a human donor in good health. What was sequenced was naive CD4+ T cells from blood cultured with regulatory dendritic cells. Sample subset: CD45RA+ naive T cells. The chain recombines TRBV6-5 with TRBJ1-1; no firm D call. Here the CDR3 reads CASARRGEAFF. In DNA, the CDR3 is TGTGCCAGCGCTCGGCGAGGTGAAGCTTTCTTT.